What follows are 22 T cell receptor beta chains derived from one specimen sequenced in a study of blood T cell repertoires in COVID-19 (dated by TCRdb to about 2020). Libraries were made using the immunoSEQ multiplex PCR assay. TCRdb limited this immuneACCESS table to in-frame rearrangements with V and J called. A share of clones is missing; checked studies link under half to unresolved V genes, and the rest is unexplained. This sample lists about 400,000 clones; over 75% were detected once. The ten largest clones take up 2% to 2.5% of the sample. The specimen was PBMCs or T cells enriched from blood (not recorded which). These receptors originate from a woman aged 40 to 49 with acute COVID-19.

This chain connects TRBV11-2 to TRBJ2-3; TRBD2 aligns across 10 bases. CDR1 is SGHAT and CDR2 is FQNNGV in the germline V gene. Trimming removed 5 bases from V and 2 bases from J; junction bases left unmatched: 7. The CDR3 spans 16 residues. This chain's CDR3 is CASSPRTSGATDTQYF. The CDR3 coding sequence is TGTGCCAGCAGCCCACGGACTAGCGGAGCCACAGATACGCAGTATTTT.

Here the CDR3 reads CASSLGGMSTDTQYF. The CDR3 DNA follows: TGTGCCAGCAGCCTAGGGGGCATGAGCACAGATACGCAGTATTTT. V usage is TRBV11-3 and J usage is TRBJ2-3, with TRBD1 matching 7 bases. CDR1 is SGHNT and CDR2 is YENEEA in the germline V gene. CDR3 length: 15 amino acids. J lost 0 bases, V lost 5 bases, and 5 bases had no gene match.

The V and J genes are TRBV9 and TRBJ2-1; possible D gene TRBD2, 6 bases. Between the trimmed V and J ends, which lost 6 bases and 4 bases, there was a span of 14 bases. CDR3 length: 14 amino acids. Per germline, CDR1 SGDLS and CDR2 YYNGEE. The CDR3 sequence is CASKPAGGYNEQFF. For the CDR3, the DNA is TGTGCCAGCAAACCAGCTGGAGGGTACAATGAGCAGTTCTTC.

This chain connects TRBV27 to TRBJ1-1, with D perhaps matching TRBD1 (5 bases). Trimming removed 1 base from V and 4 bases from J, with 7 bases in between. CDR3 length equals 13 residues. Germline V gene sequence: CDR1 MNHEY, CDR2 SMNVEV (reference sequence). The CDR3 sequence is CASSLWGSTEAFF. CDR3 in DNA: TGTGCCAGCAGTTTATGGGGCAGCACTGAAGCTTTCTTT.

The chain carries TRBV20-1 and TRBJ1-2; 7 positions agree with TRBD1. The CDR3 extends over 11 amino acids. Germline V CDR1 and CDR2: DFQATT, SNEGSKA (reference sequence). With V trimmed by 6 bases and J by 7 bases, 5 bases remained unmatched. CDR3 amino acids: CSATDRVGYTF. CDR3 nucleotides: TGCAGTGCAACCGACAGGGTTGGCTACACCTTC.

The V call is TRBV10-3, the J call TRBJ1-1; TRBD1 matches 10 bases. Germline CDR1 ENHRY, CDR2 SYGVKD. V lost 5 bases, J lost 4 bases, and 4 bases stayed unmatched. This CDR3 contains 14 residues. CDR3 loop: CAISRTGGGTEAFF. In DNA form, the CDR3 reads TGTGCCATCAGTCGGACAGGGGGAGGCACTGAAGCTTTCTTT.

The gene calls are TRBV11-2 and TRBJ2-2; D perhaps matches TRBD1 (6 bases). The V end was cut by 8 bases, the J end by 1 base, with 8 bases between. Germline V gene sequence: CDR1 SGHAT, CDR2 FQNNGV. This CDR3 has 13 residues. Here the CDR3 reads CASGTLNTGELFF. DNA of the CDR3: TGTGCCAGCGGGACATTGAACACCGGGGAGCTGTTTTTT.

This clone was found many times. The chain combines TRBV6-5 with TRBJ1-2, with D possibly matching TRBD1 (5 bases). The CDR3 is 12 residues long. Germline-derived CDR1 and CDR2 are MNHEY and SVGAGI. Deletions cut 2 bases from V and 4 bases from J, with 5 bases between. This chain's CDR3 is CASSYQGYGYTF. Here the CDR3 DNA reads TGTGCCAGCAGTTACCAGGGCTATGGCTACACCTTC.

In the case of this clone: Additional DNA sequences in this sample encode the identical CDR3. The gene calls are TRBV9 and TRBJ1-6; no definite D call. CDR1 is SGDLS and CDR2 is YYNGEE in the germline V gene. V lost 4 bases to trimming and J lost 7 bases, with 12 bases between them. This CDR3 is 14 amino acids long. CDR3 coding DNA: TGTGCCAGCAGCCTCGGACGGGAGAATTCACCCCTCCACTTT. The encoded protein is CASSLGRENSPLHF.

This sequence joins TRBV10-3 and TRBJ2-5; 10 nucleotides agree with TRBD2. Germline values: CDR1 ENHRY, CDR2 SYGVKD. There are 14 residues in the CDR3. Trimming took 9 bases from V and 5 from J; bases not matched to a gene: 9. The DNA for the CDR3 is TGTGCCATGAGCGGGGGGGCCCTGGGGGAGACCCAGTACTTC. This translates into CAMSGGALGETQYF.

This chain uses TRBV7-2 with TRBJ1-1; D not certain. V was trimmed by 2 bases and J by 7 bases, leaving 11 bases between them. CDR1 and CDR2 (germline): SGHTA, FQGNSA. The CDR3 covers 13 residues. CDR3 in DNA: TGTGCCAGCAGCTTATGGATTGGCGGTGAAGCTTTCTTT. As protein: CASSLWIGGEAFF.

The chain carries TRBV4-1 and TRBJ1-1; no reliable D call. The CDR3 spans 15 residues. Trimming removed 0 bases from V and 10 bases from J, with 18 bases in between. The germline CDR1 and CDR2 sequences are MGHRA and YSYEKL. The CDR3 coding sequence is TGCGCCAGCAGCCAAGACCTAGGGCGGGCGGAAGGAGCTTTCTTT. It translates to CASSQDLGRAEGAFF.

The J gene is TRBJ1-1, the V gene TRBV29-1; D gene ambiguous. The ends were cut back, 4 bases at V and 2 bases at J, with 11 bases in the middle. Germline-derived CDR1 and CDR2 are SQVTM and ANQGSEA. There are 13 residues in the CDR3. The CDR3 DNA sequence: TGCAGCGTTGGTCTCAGATTCAACACTGAAGCTTTCTTT. Translating gives CSVGLRFNTEAFF.

The chain carries TRBV19 and TRBJ1-4; D possibly corresponds to TRBD1 (6 bases). V lost 0 bases and J lost 13, with 18 bases in between. Germline assignment: CDR1 LNHDA and CDR2 SQIVND (reference sequence). The CDR3 is 15 amino acids. CDR3 protein: CASSIDGERGIGLFF. Here the CDR3 DNA reads TGTGCCAGTAGTATAGACGGCGAAAGGGGGATCGGACTGTTTTTT.

The J gene is TRBJ2-3, the V gene TRBV29-1, with 11 bases matching TRBD1. This CDR3 contains 14 residues. The germline V gene has CDR1 SQVTM and CDR2 ANQGSEA. The V segment lost 6 bases and the J segment 4 bases; nucleotides outside the gene matches: 6. The CDR3 protein is CSVPGQGGSDTQYF. The CDR3 coding sequence is TGCAGCGTCCCGGGACAGGGGGGTTCAGATACGCAGTATTTT.

This clone was seen once. V and J are TRBV27 and TRBJ2-1; 8 bases match TRBD1. The CDR3 runs to 15 residues. Germline V gene data show CDR1 as MNHEY and CDR2 as SMNVEV (reference sequence). The V segment lost 3 bases and the J segment 5 bases; nucleotides outside the gene matches: 6. This CDR3 reads CASSFRGQANNEQFF. The CDR3 DNA is TGTGCCAGCAGTTTCCGGGGACAGGCTAACAATGAGCAGTTCTTC.

The chain uses TRBV20-1 and TRBJ2-1; a possible D gene is TRBD1 (5 bases). Germline V lookup: CDR1 DFQATT, CDR2 SNEGSKA (reference sequence). Trimming cost V 3 bases and J 4 bases, with 16 bases left between them. This CDR3 has 15 amino acids. For the CDR3, the DNA is TGCAGTGCTAGTCATCCCCCCCAGGGATACAATGAGCAGTTCTTC. Translating it yields CSASHPPQGYNEQFF.

V is TRBV3-1 (or the pseudogene TRBV3-2) and J is TRBJ2-3, with 8 bases matching TRBD2. The CDR3 has 14 residues. Germline lookup yields CDR1 LGHDT and CDR2 YNNKEL (reference sequence). V dropped 1 base and J dropped 6; count of bases not matched to a gene: 3. The CDR3 DNA is TGTGCCAGCAGCCAAGCGGGGGGGCGGGATACGCAGTATTTT. This codes for CASSQAGGRDTQYF.

This chain joins TRBV3-1 (or the pseudogene TRBV3-2) and TRBJ2-2, with TRBD1 identical over 9 bases. Per the germline V gene, CDR1 is LGHDT and CDR2 is YNNKEL (reference sequence). The ends lost 2 bases at V and 7 bases at J; junction bases unmatched: 2. The CDR3 covers 14 residues. CDR3 DNA: TGTGCCAGCAGCCAAACAGGGGGCAGCGGGGAGCTGTTTTTT. Translating gives CASSQTGGSGELFF.

The gene calls are TRBV5-6 and TRBJ1-3; D might be TRBD1 (5 bases). CDR3 size: 16 residues. CDR1 is SGHDT and CDR2 is YYEEEE in the germline V gene. Trimming removed 2 bases from V and 0 bases from J, with 12 bases in between. The CDR3 loop is CASSLRGSHSGNTIYF. The CDR3 DNA follows: TGTGCCAGCAGCTTAAGGGGTAGCCACTCTGGAAACACCATATATTTT.

V and J are TRBV7-8 and TRBJ1-5; a weak D match, TRBD1 (6 bases). Germline lookup yields CDR1 SGHVS and CDR2 FQNEAQ. The CDR3 length is 12 residues. V was trimmed by 4 bases and J by 10 bases, leaving 11 bases between them. CDR3 DNA: TGTGCCAGCAGCTCTTCGGGGACACCCCAGCATTTT. Its translation: CASSSSGTPQHF. The variable domain in full, completed from reference TRBV7-8 and TRBJ1-5, reads GAGVSQSPRYKVAKRGQDVALRCDPISGHVSLFWYQQALGQGPEFLTYFQNEAQLDKSGLPSDRFFAERPEGSVSTLKIQRTQQEDSAVYLCASSSSGTPQHFGDGTRLSIL.

The CDR3 nucleotides read TGTGCCAGTAGTCCCCCAAGCCGCTATGGCTACACCTTC. This sequence encodes CASSPPSRYGYTF. The V gene is TRBV19, the J gene TRBJ1-2, with no clear D. The germline V gene encodes CDR1 LNHDA and CDR2 SQIVND (reference sequence). V was pared by 5 bases and J by 4 bases, with 11 bases between. CDR3 length equals 13 residues. Using reference TRBV19 and TRBJ1-2 for the parts outside the CDR3, the full variable domain is DGGITQSPKYLFRKEGQNVTLSCEQNLNHDAMYWYRQDPGQGLRLIYYSQIVNDFQKGDIAEGYSVSREKKESFPLTVTSAQKNPTAFYLCASSPPSRYGYTFGSGTRLTVV.